The T cell receptor beta chain described here comes from a study of blood T cell repertoires in COVID-19. CDR3 size: 13 residues. V was clipped by 4 bases and J by 3 bases, with 6 bases between them. Germline V gene sequence: CDR1 MRHNA, CDR2 SNTAGT. Assay used: immunoSEQ multiplex PCR; TCRdb lists only in-frame clones, some missing. The sample lists about 210,000 clones; 88% were seen once. The specimen sequenced was peripheral blood. V is TRBV6-4 and J is TRBJ2-2; D might be TRBD1 (6 bases). The sequence was collected from a man aged 18 to 30 with active or convalescent COVID-19. Written as DNA, the CDR3 is TGTGCCAGCAGTGCAGGGGACACCGGGGAGCTGTTTTTT. This sequence encodes CASSAGDTGELFF.